These T cell receptor beta chains were read from a single sample in a study of kidney transplant recipient with SARS-CoV-2 infection. Using its own MiXCR run on the reads, TCRdb lists one record per CDR3 protein. The data show fewer than 250,000 distinct CDR3 sequences, with under 30% seen just once and almost 7.5% held by the top ten. This sample comprised a blood sample, obtained at baseline and between days 110 and 120 from a kidney transplant recipient. Receptors were obtained from a young adult male patient who had COVID-19 and was a kidney transplant recipient. Some T cells may arise from the graft donor. The CDR3 runs from the conserved cysteine through the conserved F or W. D genes are given only for firm matches. Clone size is given for some rows only: seen once, a few or many times, or a class if the clone is expanded.

d_call	v_call	clone_size	j_call	cdr3_nt	cdr3_aa
NA	TRBV5-1	many	TRBJ2-7	TGCGCCAGCAGCTTGGTTCTGGACTCCTACGAGCAGTACTTC	CASSLVLDSYEQYF
NA	TRBV29-1	many	TRBJ2-5	TGCAGCGTGGGTTATCGAAAAGAGACCCAGTACTTC	CSVGYRKETQYF
NA	TRBV12-3/TRBV12-4	NA	TRBJ2-1	TGTGCCAGCAGTTCCTCACCTATCTTTCAGCGGCATCCTACCTACAATGAGCAGTTCTTC	CASSSSPIFQRHPTYNEQFF
TRBD2	TRBV15	many	TRBJ2-6	TGTGCCACCAGCAGAGGCCCCGGCGGGAGAAGCAACGTCCTGACTTTC	CATSRGPGGRSNVLTF
NA	TRBV3-1	many	TRBJ2-5	TGTGCCAGCAGCATGCACAATCCCATTTCTTTCTCTGAGACCCAGTACTTC	CASSMHNPISFSETQYF
NA	TRBV10-2	many	TRBJ1-2	TGCGCCAGCAGTCCTTACAACACTTCTAGAAAGACCTATGGCTACACCTTC	CASSPYNTSRKTYGYTF
TRBD1	TRBV10-1	few	TRBJ2-2	TGCGCCAGCAGCGGGACAGGAAATACCGGGGAGCTGTTTTTT	CASSGTGNTGELFF
NA	TRBV12-5	many	TRBJ1-2	TGTGCTAGTGGTTATGTGTCTTTGCAGGGAAAGACCTATGGCTACACCTTC	CASGYVSLQGKTYGYTF
TRBD2	TRBV5-1	many	TRBJ2-7	TGCGCCAGCACCGGGGGGGACTACGAGCAGTACTTC	CASTGGDYEQYF
TRBD1	TRBV18	many	TRBJ2-6	TGTGCCAGCTCACCCCGGGGACAGGGAGTCTCTGGGGCCAACGTCCTGACTTTC	CASSPRGQGVSGANVLTF
NA	TRBV3-1	many	TRBJ1-1	TGTGCCAGCAGCAGGACTTCTCCCATTTCAATTCGCACTGAAGCTTTCTTT	CASSRTSPISIRTEAFF
NA	TRBV5-1	many	TRBJ2-7	TGCGCCAGCAGTCGAATAGGGAGCTCCTACGAGCAGTACTTC	CASSRIGSSYEQYF
TRBD2	TRBV9	NA	TRBJ2-3	TGTGCCAGCAGCGTTGGCGGGAGAGGTAGCACAGATACGCAGTATTTT	CASSVGGRGSTDTQYF
NA	TRBV6-6	many	TRBJ1-2	TGTGCCAGCAGTCGCAATCCAGGTGGGAGAAAGACCTATGGCTACACCTTC	CASSRNPGGRKTYGYTF
NA	TRBV24-1	many	TRBJ2-5	TGTGCCACCAGTGAGTCCGGACCAAAAAGGGAGACCCAGTACTTC	CATSESGPKRETQYF
NA	TRBV3-1	many	TRBJ2-5	TGTGCCAGCAGCCAATGGCTTCCCATTTCTTTCTCTGAGACCCAGTACTTC	CASSQWLPISFSETQYF
NA	TRBV6-2/TRBV6-3	many	TRBJ1-5	TGTGCCAGCAGTTACTCGGGCAGAGGGGCCAATCAGCCCCAGCATTTT	CASSYSGRGANQPQHF
NA	TRBV5-6	many	TRBJ2-2	TGTGCCAGCAGCCTAGAGAGATACACCGGGGAGCTGTTTTTT	CASSLERYTGELFF
TRBD1	TRBV18	many	TRBJ2-7	TGTGCCAGCTCTACGACAGGGGGAAACGAGCAGTACTTC	CASSTTGGNEQYF
NA	TRBV6-5	many	TRBJ1-4	TGTGCCAGCAGTAGGCTATCCCAGGTTACTAATGAAAAACTGTTTTTT	CASSRLSQVTNEKLFF
NA	TRBV10-2	many	TRBJ1-2	TGCGCCAGCAGTCAGAACGCCACTTCTAGAAAGACCTATGGCTACACCTTC	CASSQNATSRKTYGYTF
NA	TRBV7-9	many	TRBJ2-7	TGTGCCAGCAGCTATCGACAGGACTCCTACGAGCAGTACTTC	CASSYRQDSYEQYF
NA	TRBV3-1	many	TRBJ1-1	TGTGCCAGCAGCTGTTTGGTTCCCATTTCAATTCGCACTGAAGCTTTCTTT	CASSCLVPISIRTEAFF
NA	TRBV6-4	many	TRBJ1-2	TGTGCCAGCAGTAACCTCCTCTCACACGGAAAGACCTATGGCTACACCTTC	CASSNLLSHGKTYGYTF
TRBD1	TRBV7-2	many	TRBJ1-4	TGTGCCAGCAGCTTGGGACAGCATGAAAAACTGTTTTTT	CASSLGQHEKLFF
TRBD1	TRBV12-3/TRBV12-4	many	TRBJ1-5	TGTGCCAGCAGTAAACAGGGGCGCGGCAATCAGCCCCAGCATTTT	CASSKQGRGNQPQHF
TRBD1	TRBV4-3	many	TRBJ1-2	TGCGCCAGCAGCAGGGGGACAGGACGTCGAAAGACCTATGGCTACACCTTC	CASSRGTGRRKTYGYTF
NA	TRBV4-3	many	TRBJ1-2	TGCGCCAGCAGCAAGACTCTAGGACGTCGAAAGACCTATGGCTACACCTTC	CASSKTLGRRKTYGYTF
NA	TRBV30	few	TRBJ2-4	TGTGCCTGGACCCCGGGCCCAGTATTGAGGAACATTCAGTACTTC	CAWTPGPVLRNIQYF
TRBD2	TRBV7-3	many	TRBJ2-5	TGTGCCAGCAGCTATCAGCGGGAGAGAAGGGAGGAGACCCAGTACTTC	CASSYQRERREETQYF
NA	TRBV6-1	many	TRBJ1-4	TGTGCCAGCAGTGATCGGGCCGTCGTGGGTGAAAAACTGTTTTTT	CASSDRAVVGEKLFF
NA	TRBV5-1	NA	TRBJ1-2	TGCGCCAGCATATTCCTATCGGTTCGAAAGACCTATGGCTGCACCTTC	CASIFLSVRKTYGCTF
TRBD2	TRBV6-5	many	TRBJ2-7	TGTGCCAGCAGCCCAAGGGCAGCGGGAGATATGGTCGGCGAGCAGTACTTC	CASSPRAAGDMVGEQYF
TRBD2	TRBV11-3	many	TRBJ2-3	TGTGCCAGCAGCGCAGGGACTAGCGGAGGTCTGGATACGCAGTATTTT	CASSAGTSGGLDTQYF
NA	TRBV19	many	TRBJ1-5	TGTGCCAGTAGTGGGGCTAGGGGGCCCCAGCATTTT	CASSGARGPQHF
TRBD1	TRBV6-5	many	TRBJ1-3	TGTGCCAGCAGTTACGGGGCAGGGGGTGACACCATATATTTT	CASSYGAGGDTIYF
TRBD1	TRBV24-1	many	TRBJ2-1	TGTGCCACCAGTGATTTGGGACAGGGGGGTGGTGGAAAAACTCACGATGAGCAGTTCTTC	CATSDLGQGGGGKTHDEQFF
NA	TRBV10-2	many	TRBJ2-1	TGCGCCAGCAGTGTGGTTGCAGGCAATGAGCAGTTCTTC	CASSVVAGNEQFF
NA	TRBV3-2	NA	TRBJ2-7	TGTGCCAGCAGCCGACTAGCGGGGGCCTGCGAGCAGTACTTC	CASSRLAGACEQYF
TRBD2	TRBV4-1	NA	TRBJ2-5	TGCGCCAGCAGCCAAGTAGCGGGAGCCGAGGGAGAGACCCAGTACTTC	CASSQVAGAEGETQYF
TRBD1	TRBV5-1	few	TRBJ2-3	TGCGCCAGCAGCTCGGGTGGGGCGTGGGGACAGGTCACAGATACGCAGTATTTT	CASSSGGAWGQVTDTQYF
NA	TRBV13	many	TRBJ2-7	TGTGCCAGCAGCTTAAGGGCTACCTACGAGCAGTACTTC	CASSLRATYEQYF
TRBD1	TRBV2	many	TRBJ2-1	TGTGCCAGCAGTTTTGAACAGGGGAATGAGCAGTTCTTC	CASSFEQGNEQFF
NA	TRBV9	many	TRBJ2-5	TGTGCCAGCAGCCCTGGGCATTGGGTGCTACAAGAGACCCAGTACTTC	CASSPGHWVLQETQYF
TRBD2	TRBV6-2/TRBV6-3	many	TRBJ2-7	TGTGCCAGCAGTCGGACTAGCGGGTTACTCTACGAGCAGTACTTC	CASSRTSGLLYEQYF
NA	TRBV9	NA	TRBJ2-4	TGTGCCAGCAGCGTAGAGGGGATCCCCCAAAACATTCAGTACTTC	CASSVEGIPQNIQYF
NA	TRBV27	NA	TRBJ2-5	TGTGCCAGCAGTTTAGCCCCGTACCAAGAGACCCAGTACTTC	CASSLAPYQETQYF
NA	TRBV6-5	many	TRBJ1-2	TGTGCCAGCAGTTCGTGTTCAGGTGGGAGAAAGACCTATGGCTACACCTTC	CASSSCSGGRKTYGYTF
TRBD1	TRBV7-2	few	TRBJ1-2	TGTGCCGGCAGCCGTAGTCCCCGGACAGGGCACTATGGCTACACCTTC	CAGSRSPRTGHYGYTF
NA	TRBV5-4	NA	TRBJ1-2	TGTGCCAGCTGCCAAGGCGTACCAGGAAAGACCCATGGCTACGCCTTC	CASCQGVPGKTHGYAF